This T cell receptor beta chain was obtained from a study of early T cells in non-severe SARS-CoV-2 infection. Study-wide results and limits: Matching against VDJdb likely underestimated virus-specific expansions, favoring anti-spike CD8.

Notes on this clonotype: Its antigen is unidentified.

Using its own MiXCR run on the 5' RACE reads, TCRdb lists one record per CDR3 protein. The data show about 77,000 distinct CDR3 sequences, around 9.9% seen once. Germline lookup yields CDR1 LGHNA and CDR2 YNFKEQ. The CDR3 is 15 residues long. V gave up 2 bases and J gave up 5 bases, with 13 bases separating them. The sequence was collected from an adult who was a healthcare worker with PCR-confirmed SARS-CoV-2 infection or an uninfected control (not recorded which). The sample taken for sequencing was whole blood. The chain is built from TRBV4-2 and TRBJ1-5; D is possibly TRBD1 (5 bases). CDR3 sequence: CASSQSGGSDQPQHF. The DNA for the CDR3 is TGTGCCAGCAGCCAAAGCGGGGGGTCAGATCAGCCCCAGCATTTT.